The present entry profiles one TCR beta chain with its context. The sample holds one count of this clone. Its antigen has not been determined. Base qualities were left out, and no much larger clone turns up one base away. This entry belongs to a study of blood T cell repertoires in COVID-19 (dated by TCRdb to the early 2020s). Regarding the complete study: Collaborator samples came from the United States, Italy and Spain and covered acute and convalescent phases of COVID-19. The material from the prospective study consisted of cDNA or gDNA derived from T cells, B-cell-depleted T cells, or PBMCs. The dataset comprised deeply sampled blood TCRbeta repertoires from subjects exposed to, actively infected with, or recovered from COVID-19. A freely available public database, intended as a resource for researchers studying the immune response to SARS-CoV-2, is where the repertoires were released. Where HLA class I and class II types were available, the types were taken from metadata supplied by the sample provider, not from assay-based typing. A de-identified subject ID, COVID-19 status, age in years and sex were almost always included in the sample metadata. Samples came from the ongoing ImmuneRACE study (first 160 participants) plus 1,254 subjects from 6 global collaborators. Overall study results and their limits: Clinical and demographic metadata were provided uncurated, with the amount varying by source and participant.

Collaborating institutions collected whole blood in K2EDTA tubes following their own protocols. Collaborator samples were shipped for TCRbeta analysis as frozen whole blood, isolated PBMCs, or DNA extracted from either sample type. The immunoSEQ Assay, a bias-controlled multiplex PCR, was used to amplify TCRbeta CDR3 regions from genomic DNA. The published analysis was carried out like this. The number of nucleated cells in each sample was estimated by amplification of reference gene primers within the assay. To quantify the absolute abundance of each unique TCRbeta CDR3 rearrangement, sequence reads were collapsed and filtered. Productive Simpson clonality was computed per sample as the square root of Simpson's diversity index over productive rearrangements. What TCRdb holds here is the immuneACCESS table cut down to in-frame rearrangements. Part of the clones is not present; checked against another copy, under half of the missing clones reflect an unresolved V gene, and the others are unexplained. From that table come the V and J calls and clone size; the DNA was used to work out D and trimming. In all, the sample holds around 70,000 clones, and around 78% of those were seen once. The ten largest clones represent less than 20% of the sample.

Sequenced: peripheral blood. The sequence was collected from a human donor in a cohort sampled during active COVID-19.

For the CDR3, the sequence is CASSQGQGSGYGYTF. The DNA reads as follows: TGCGCCAGCAGCCAAGGACAGGGGTCGGGCTATGGCTACACCTTC. Rearrangement joined TRBV4-1 to TRBJ1-2; 8 bases in the junction line up with TRBD1. Taken from the germline V gene, the CDR1 and CDR2 loops are MGHRA and YSYEKL. V is pruned by 1 base and J by 4 bases, leaving 5 bases of the junction without a gene match. Spanning cysteine to phenylalanine, the CDR3 consists of 15 amino acids. Just the 45-base CDR3 DNA is kept, in frame starting at base 1.